This is a list of T cell receptor beta chains from one sample in a study of STAT3 mutations in large granular lymphocyte leukemia. Profiling relied on immunoSEQ multiplex PCR, and the TCRdb table lists in-frame clones only, not all of them. This sample has about 10,000 clones, with about 85% found just once. The sample comprised peripheral blood mononuclear cells. These receptor sequences come from a man aged 60-69 years with T-cell large granular lymphocyte leukemia. Some clones in this sample may be carry-over from other donors' samples. Each CDR3 is given with its conserved first and last residue. The order of the fields is clone size, J gene, V gene, D gene, CDR3 protein, CDR3 DNA. The D gene is left open where the match is weak. Part of the rows lack a size; the others show once, few, many or a class for expanded clones.

clone size: once
J gene: TRBJ1-2
V gene: TRBV7-9
D gene: -
CDR3 protein: CASSLGGPRSYGYTF
CDR3 DNA: TGTGCCAGCAGCTTAGGGGGGCCCAGGAGCTATGGCTACACCTTC

clone size: -
J gene: TRBJ1-4
V gene: TRBV27
D gene: -
CDR3 protein: CASSSKLRGEKLFF
CDR3 DNA: TGTGCCAGCAGTTCAAAGCTTAGGGGAGAAAAACTGTTTTTT

clone size: -
J gene: TRBJ1-1
V gene: TRBV27
D gene: -
CDR3 protein: CASSSTYRVNTEAFF
CDR3 DNA: TGTGCCAGCAGTTCCACCTACCGGGTTAACACTGAAGCTTTCTTT

clone size: -
J gene: TRBJ1-3
V gene: TRBV4-3
D gene: -
CDR3 protein: CASSQDRTDGNTIYF
CDR3 DNA: TGCGCCAGCAGCCAAGATAGGACAGACGGAAACACCATATATTTT

clone size: -
J gene: TRBJ2-7
V gene: TRBV7-2
D gene: TRBD2
CDR3 protein: CASSLLPGGYEQYF
CDR3 DNA: TGTGCCAGCAGCCTCTTACCGGGAGGGTACGAGCAGTACTTC

clone size: -
J gene: TRBJ2-1
V gene: TRBV6-6
D gene: -
CDR3 protein: CASSYKGVYNEQFF
CDR3 DNA: TGTGCCAGCAGTTATAAGGGGGTCTACAATGAGCAGTTCTTC

clone size: once
J gene: TRBJ2-7
V gene: TRBV18
D gene: TRBD2
CDR3 protein: CASSPGPSGRIYEQYF
CDR3 DNA: TGTGCCAGCTCACCAGGTCCTAGCGGGAGAATCTACGAGCAGTACTTC

clone size: -
J gene: TRBJ2-5
V gene: TRBV7-2
D gene: TRBD1
CDR3 protein: CASSPDLTRGRRETQYF
CDR3 DNA: TGTGCCAGCAGCCCGGACCTAACCAGGGGGCGCAGGGAGACCCAGTACTTC

clone size: -
J gene: TRBJ2-1
V gene: TRBV29-1
D gene: TRBD1
CDR3 protein: CSAAPRTGPREQFF
CDR3 DNA: TGCAGCGCTGCGCCACGGACAGGGCCGCGTGAGCAGTTCTTC

clone size: -
J gene: TRBJ1-1
V gene: TRBV7-2
D gene: -
CDR3 protein: CASSLGHNTEAFF
CDR3 DNA: TGTGCCAGCAGCCTAGGACATAACACTGAAGCTTTCTTT

clone size: -
J gene: TRBJ2-7
V gene: TRBV6-1
D gene: TRBD2
CDR3 protein: CASAAVGGVQYF
CDR3 DNA: TGTGCCAGCGCCGCCGTGGGGGGGGTGCAGTACTTC

clone size: -
J gene: TRBJ2-1
V gene: TRBV29-1
D gene: -
CDR3 protein: CSVRASGDTGEQFF
CDR3 DNA: TGCAGCGTTCGGGCCAGCGGCGACACTGGGGAGCAGTTCTTC

clone size: -
J gene: TRBJ2-1
V gene: TRBV7-9
D gene: TRBD2
CDR3 protein: CASSQGPTSGRNRNEQFF
CDR3 DNA: TGTGCCAGCAGCCAAGGCCCTACTAGCGGGAGGAACAGGAATGAGCAGTTCTTC

clone size: -
J gene: TRBJ2-3
V gene: TRBV28
D gene: -
CDR3 protein: CASSRLNTGTQYF
CDR3 DNA: TGTGCCAGCAGTCGATTAAATACAGGGACGCAGTATTTT

clone size: -
J gene: TRBJ2-5
V gene: TRBV29-1
D gene: TRBD2
CDR3 protein: CSVGVSGSGEETQYF
CDR3 DNA: TGCAGCGTTGGGGTTAGCGGGAGCGGGGAAGAGACCCAGTACTTC

clone size: -
J gene: TRBJ2-7
V gene: TRBV25-1
D gene: -
CDR3 protein: CASSDGTYEQYF
CDR3 DNA: TGTGCCAGCAGTGACGGCACCTACGAGCAGTACTTC

clone size: -
J gene: TRBJ2-1
V gene: TRBV10-3
D gene: -
CDR3 protein: CAISESVGGPSEQFF
CDR3 DNA: TGTGCCATCAGTGAGTCGGTAGGAGGTCCTAGCGAGCAGTTCTTC

clone size: -
J gene: TRBJ1-1
V gene: TRBV28
D gene: -
CDR3 protein: CASKPWGGENTEAFF
CDR3 DNA: TGTGCCAGCAAACCCTGGGGGGGAGAGAACACTGAAGCTTTCTTT

clone size: -
J gene: TRBJ1-3
V gene: TRBV4-3
D gene: TRBD1
CDR3 protein: CASSLGTGAEGNTIYF
CDR3 DNA: TGCGCCAGCAGTCTTGGGACAGGGGCGGAAGGAAACACCATATATTTT

clone size: -
J gene: TRBJ2-1
V gene: TRBV29-1
D gene: TRBD2
CDR3 protein: CSVGVAGGYNEQFF
CDR3 DNA: TGCAGCGTGGGGGTGGCGGGAGGTTACAATGAGCAGTTCTTC

clone size: -
J gene: TRBJ2-3
V gene: TRBV6-5
D gene: TRBD2
CDR3 protein: CASRPQTSGKDTQYF
CDR3 DNA: TGTGCCAGCAGACCCCAGACTAGCGGAAAAGATACGCAGTATTTT

clone size: few
J gene: TRBJ2-7
V gene: TRBV18
D gene: -
CDR3 protein: CASSPPSRSYEQYF
CDR3 DNA: TGTGCCAGCTCACCACCGAGTCGCTCCTACGAGCAGTACTTC

clone size: -
J gene: TRBJ2-2
V gene: TRBV11-2
D gene: -
CDR3 protein: CASSSGGRGTGELFF
CDR3 DNA: TGTGCCAGCAGCTCGGGGGGCAGGGGAACCGGGGAGCTGTTTTTT

clone size: -
J gene: TRBJ1-2
V gene: TRBV28
D gene: -
CDR3 protein: CASSPPTGGSYGYTF
CDR3 DNA: TGTGCCAGCAGCCCCCCAACGGGCGGTTCCTATGGCTACACCTTC

clone size: -
J gene: TRBJ1-2
V gene: TRBV4-3
D gene: -
CDR3 protein: CASSQDLVAGYTF
CDR3 DNA: TGCGCCAGCAGCCAAGATTTGGTGGCTGGCTACACCTTC

clone size: -
J gene: TRBJ2-2
V gene: TRBV30
D gene: -
CDR3 protein: CAWSVVANTGELFF
CDR3 DNA: TGTGCCTGGAGTGTCGTAGCGAACACCGGGGAGCTGTTTTTT

clone size: -
J gene: TRBJ1-4
V gene: TRBV4-2
D gene: -
CDR3 protein: CASSVKTEDNEKLFF
CDR3 DNA: TGTGCCAGCAGCGTAAAGACCGAGGATAATGAAAAACTGTTTTTT

clone size: -
J gene: TRBJ1-5
V gene: TRBV19
D gene: TRBD1
CDR3 protein: CASNLQGASNQPQHF
CDR3 DNA: TGTGCCAGTAACCTACAGGGGGCAAGCAATCAGCCCCAGCATTTT

clone size: -
J gene: TRBJ2-1
V gene: TRBV27
D gene: TRBD1
CDR3 protein: CASSLRQGSHNEQFF
CDR3 DNA: TGTGCCAGCAGTTTAAGACAGGGGTCCCACAATGAGCAGTTCTTC

clone size: few
J gene: TRBJ1-6
V gene: TRBV28
D gene: -
CDR3 protein: CASSLGPNNSPLHF
CDR3 DNA: TGTGCCAGCAGTTTGGGGCCCAATAATTCACCCCTCCACTTT

clone size: -
J gene: TRBJ2-3
V gene: TRBV7-9
D gene: -
CDR3 protein: CASSQLGRGTDTQYF
CDR3 DNA: TGTGCCAGCAGCCAGCTCGGCCGAGGAACAGATACGCAGTATTTT

clone size: -
J gene: TRBJ1-2
V gene: TRBV15
D gene: -
CDR3 protein: CATSREGTPGYTF
CDR3 DNA: TGTGCCACCAGCAGAGAGGGGACACCTGGCTACACCTTC

clone size: -
J gene: TRBJ1-1
V gene: TRBV7-2
D gene: -
CDR3 protein: CASSLGANTEAFF
CDR3 DNA: TGTGCCAGCAGCTTAGGGGCGAACACTGAAGCTTTCTTT

clone size: -
J gene: TRBJ2-7
V gene: TRBV7-6
D gene: -
CDR3 protein: CASSLVEGARYEQYF
CDR3 DNA: TGTGCCAGCAGCTTAGTGGAGGGGGCGCGGTACGAGCAGTACTTC

clone size: once
J gene: TRBJ1-1
V gene: TRBV18
D gene: -
CDR3 protein: CASSPFGAVRFAEAFF
CDR3 DNA: TGTGCCAGCTCACCATTCGGGGCCGTTAGATTTGCTGAAGCTTTCTTT

clone size: -
J gene: TRBJ2-4
V gene: TRBV10-2
D gene: -
CDR3 protein: CASSRTGTKNIQYF
CDR3 DNA: TGCGCCAGCAGCAGGACGGGGACCAAAAACATTCAGTACTTC

clone size: -
J gene: TRBJ2-3
V gene: TRBV18
D gene: -
CDR3 protein: CASSPRRGRTDTQYF
CDR3 DNA: TGTGCCAGCTCACCACGGCGCGGTCGCACAGATACGCAGTATTTT